Ten or more counts support the clone carrying this TCR beta chain. The data were taken from a study of regulatory T cells in long-lasting Graves disease. V lost 6 bases to trimming and J lost 4 bases; unmatched junction nucleotides: 6. This CDR3 spans 15 amino acids. Germline-derived CDR1 and CDR2 are SGHDT and YYEEEE. Arm-PCR of CDR3 regions with iRepertoire HTBI primers generated TCR beta libraries. TCRdb processed the multiplex PCR reads anew with MiXCR; each CDR3 protein has one entry. The sample lists 250,000 to 300,000 distinct CDR3 sequences, under 20% seen once, with roughly 15% in the top ten. Specified time point: newly diagnosed GD, antithyroid drugs for less than 3 months. RNA from PBMCs was the source of the TCR library. These sequences were also reported in another study, on T cells in Graves' hyperthyroidism and ophthalmopathy. That source notes: The authors deemed Graves' hyperthyroidism stable absent ophthalmopathy progression within 18 months. Those patients with uncontrolled infection, other autoimmune disease, pregnancy or lactation were excluded.

V and J are TRBV5-6 and TRBJ2-3; 12 bases line up with TRBD2. Sequenced here: peripheral blood mononuclear cells (PBMCs), sampled at new diagnosis, from a patient treated with antithyroid drugs. The sequence came from a woman aged 25-40 years with Graves disease. The CDR3 sequence: CASNQGLAGPDTQYF. CDR3 bases: TGTGCCAGCAACCAAGGACTAGCGGGGCCAGATACGCAGTATTTT.